This T cell receptor beta chain emerged from a study of T-cell memory formation after mild COVID-19. MiXCR, run by TCRdb on the 5' RACE reads, gives a single entry per CDR3 protein. In the table there are about 290,000 distinct CDR3 sequences, about 16% of which are singletons. V lost 3 bases to trimming and J lost 0 bases, with 5 bases between them. CDR3 size: 13 residues. Germline V lookup: CDR1 SGHTA, CDR2 FQGNSA. The receptor was isolated from a young man who had mild COVID-19 (a few samples of this study predate the infection). Cell type and time point are not known. This sequence joins TRBV7-2 and TRBJ1-2, with D uncertain. The sequenced sample was PBMCs or a T cell subset sorted from them (not recorded which). CDR3 residues: CASSFPANYGYTF. As DNA, the CDR3 is TGTGCCAGCAGCTTCCCAGCTAACTATGGCTACACCTTC.